This TCR beta chain stems from a study of identical twins' blood T cells. TCRdb used MiXCR to reprocess the 5' RACE reads, holding one entry per CDR3 protein. The data contain 350,000 to 450,000 distinct CDR3 sequences, approximately 30% of them singletons. Trimming took 3 bases from V and 5 from J; bases not matched to a gene: 5. The CDR3 runs 14 residues. Per germline, CDR1 LNHDA and CDR2 SQIVND (reference sequence). This TCR derives from a woman between 18 and 50 years old in good health. The sample taken for sequencing was PBMCs. This chain uses TRBV19 with TRBJ2-5, with 8 nucleotides matching TRBD1. In DNA, the CDR3 is TGTGCCAGTAGTATTGGACAGGGAGCTGAGACCCAGTACTTC. Its translation is CASSIGQGAETQYF.